The 8 T cell receptor beta chains in this list originate from one sample, sequenced in a study of cytomegalovirus exposure and HLA in healthy donors. Primers: 60 Vbeta forward and 13 Jbeta reverse. TCRdb's copy holds only in-frame clones and misses some; the assay was immunoSEQ multiplex PCR. Of approximately 110,000 clones detected, less than 85% appear once; the ten largest clones hold about 7.5%. Material: PBMCs. Every receptor here comes from a man aged 35-49 years in good health and CMV-seropositive.

The chain carries TRBV11-2 and TRBJ1-4; possibly TRBD1 for D (5 bases). The CDR3 length is 15 residues. Trimming pared 0 bases from V and 8 bases from J, leaving 13 bases between. CDR1 SGHAT and CDR2 FQNNGV come from the germline V gene. CDR3 nucleotide sequence: TGTGCCAGCAGCTTAGATGGGTCTGGGGGGGAAAAACTGTTTTTT. Protein sequence: CASSLDGSGGEKLFF.

This clone was detected once. The chain links TRBV7-9 to TRBJ2-1; maybe TRBD2 (6 bases). Germline V lookup: CDR1 SEHNR, CDR2 FQNEAQ (reference sequence). V dropped 6 bases and J dropped 3 bases, with 9 bases sitting between them. The CDR3 is made up of 13 amino acids. CDR3 DNA: TGTGCCAGCAGACTAGCCGACTACAATGAGCAGTTCTTC. Translating gives CASRLADYNEQFF. Together with reference TRBV7-9 and TRBJ2-1, the CDR3 gives the full variable domain: DTGVSQNPRHKITKRGQNVTFRCDPISEHNRLYWYRQTLGQGPEFLTYFQNEAQLEKSRLLSDRFSAERPKGSFSTLEIQRTEQGDSAMYLCASRLADYNEQFFGPGTRLTVL.

The gene calls are TRBV10-3 and TRBJ2-3; 9 nucleotides line up with TRBD2. V lost 6 bases to trimming and J lost 4 bases; unmatched junction nucleotides: 11. The germline CDR1 and CDR2 sequences are ENHRY and SYGVKD. This CDR3 spans 16 amino acids. The CDR3 bases are TGTGCCATCAGCGCCAGTAGCGGGAGAATCCCAGATACGCAGTATTTT. As protein: CAISASSGRIPDTQYF.

The chain is built from TRBV6-5 and TRBJ2-5, with 7 bases matching TRBD1. CDR1 is MNHEY and CDR2 is SVGAGI in the germline V gene. The V gene end was trimmed by 8 bases and the J gene end by 5 bases; junction bases not matched to a gene: 14. This CDR3 contains 15 residues. The CDR3 here is CASRKSPGQRETQYF. The CDR3 region has the DNA TGTGCCAGCCGCAAGAGTCCGGGACAGCGCGAGACCCAGTACTTC.

This CDR3 is CASSGGGMYEKLFF. The CDR3 DNA sequence: TGTGCCAGCAGTGGGGGGGGTATGTACGAAAAACTGTTTTTT. The chain joins TRBV28 to TRBJ1-4; a possible D gene is TRBD1 (5 bases). CDR1 and CDR2 (germline): MDHEN, SYDVKM. There are 14 residues in the CDR3. The germline V and J ends were trimmed by 5 bases and 8 bases, with 15 bases remaining between them.

The V gene is TRBV6-1, the J gene TRBJ2-1; a possible D gene is TRBD1 (6 bases). With 6 bases removed from V and 8 bases from J, the gap between germline ends came to 14 bases. This CDR3 has 13 amino acids. Germline loops: CDR1 MNHNS, CDR2 SASEGT. CDR3 DNA sequence: TGTGCCAGCAGAGAGACAGGTCGGTATGAGCAGTTCTTC. Amino acids: CASRETGRYEQFF.

The chain couples TRBV10-3 to TRBJ2-7; no clear D. The CDR3 has 14 amino acids. CDR1 and CDR2 from the germline V gene are ENHRY and SYGVKD. Trimming shortened V by 0 bases and J by 5 bases, and 11 bases separated the two germline ends. The CDR3 protein is CAISESVSGHEQYF. The CDR3 nucleotides read TGTGCCATCAGTGAGTCGGTCAGTGGCCACGAGCAGTACTTC.

V usage is TRBV2 and J usage is TRBJ2-7, with 9 nucleotides matching TRBD1. Unmatched junction bases numbered 7, after V lost 4 bases and J lost 3 bases. The germline CDR1 and CDR2 sequences are SNHLY and FYNNEI. The CDR3 is 15 residues long. The CDR3 reads CASSGLDRGDYEQYF. CDR3 DNA: TGTGCCAGCAGTGGTTTAGACAGGGGGGACTACGAGCAGTACTTC.